This TCR beta chain was captured in a study of Graves' ophthalmopathy and Graves' hyperthyroidism. General observations from the study: As the model predicted ophthalmopathy progression, it achieved a sensitivity of just over 70% and a specificity of about 72%. Blood also contained most of the expanded thyroid clonotypes above 0.001 frequency.

Germline values: CDR1 SGDLS, CDR2 YYNGEE. With 3 bases removed from V and 2 bases from J, the gap between germline ends came to 9 bases. This CDR3 contains 13 residues. People with hyperthyroidism were aged 18 to 65 and newly diagnosed, under 2 months' duration. None of the included patients had other autoimmune diseases, uncontrolled infections, pregnancy or lactation, as these led to exclusion. As for this clonotype: The antigen remains unidentified. A much larger clone is a single base away; this may be a read error.

Amplification targeted the TCR beta CDR3 regions, with RNA transcripts as the source material. First-round RT-PCR with HTBI primers preceded a second-round multiplex PCR. MiXCR, applied by TCRdb to the multiplex PCR reads, yields one record per CDR3 protein. The sample carries some 1.1 million distinct CDR3 sequences, roughly 35% recorded once. The sample was peripheral blood or thyroid tissue (not recorded which). The TCR sequence derives from an adult man with Graves' hyperthyroidism. This chain links TRBV9 with TRBJ2-7; the D is unclear. The CDR3 sequence is CASSAPRPYEQYF. CDR3 DNA: TGTGCCAGCAGCGCCCCGCGTCCCTACGAGCAGTACTTC.